The 22 T cell receptor beta chains in this list originate from one sample, sequenced in a study of beta chain features in type 1 diabetes. Study results and limitations: TCRB CDR3 length was moderately but significantly reduced in all four CD4+ subsets of Type 1 diabetes patients.

Reverse transcription of all isolated RNA meant that expressed TCRB transcripts were sequenced. The table came from immunoSEQ multiplex PCR; TCRdb's copy has only in-frame clones and leaves some out. The sample gives hundreds of thousands of clones, about a tenth of which show up once; over 0.95% is in the top ten. These receptors' targets are unknown. The sample was central memory CD4+ T cells from blood. Receptors were obtained from a young man with type 1 diabetes.

This clone was seen more than once but under ten times. V gene TRBV29-1 combines with J gene TRBJ2-3; the D is unclear. V gave up 7 bases and J gave up 0 bases, with 11 bases separating them. The CDR3 length is 13 residues. Germline lookup yields CDR1 SQVTM and CDR2 ANQGSEA. CDR3 in amino acids: CSALVYSTDTQYF. The DNA for the CDR3 is TGCAGCGCCCTAGTATACAGCACAGATACGCAGTATTTT.

This clone appeared many times. This chain uses TRBV5-6 with TRBJ2-7, with a tentative D call TRBD2 (5 bases). Germline lookup yields CDR1 SGHDT and CDR2 YYEEEE. Trimming removed 3 bases at V and 12 bases at J, with 16 bases between. The CDR3 has 12 amino acids. CDR3 nucleotides: TGTGCCAGCAGCTCGCCGGGTACTAGAAGGTACTTC. It translates to CASSSPGTRRYF.

The chain carries TRBV15 and TRBJ2-5; D remains ambiguous. The J call could be wrong; TRBJ2-7 is a better fit for the DNA end. The CDR3 totals 14 residues. Germline-derived CDR1 and CDR2 are LNHNV and YYDKDF (reference sequence). CDR3: CATSRGGEVDEQYF. The DNA of the CDR3 is TGTGCCACCAGCAGAGGTGGCGAAGTAGACGAGCAGTACTTC.

This clone was seen only a few times. The chain has TRBV19 and TRBJ1-6; the D is unclear. Germline V lookup: CDR1 LNHDA, CDR2 SQIVND (reference sequence). V shed 6 bases and J shed 10 bases, with 10 bases lying between them. This CDR3 has 12 amino acids. The CDR3 DNA follows: TGTGCCAGTAGCGAGCTAAGGTCACCCCTCCACTTT. Translated, it gives CASSELRSPLHF.

This clone has just a few counts. The gene calls are TRBV5-1 and TRBJ1-1; D is perhaps TRBD1 (5 bases). The V gene lost 2 bases and the J gene lost 1 base, with 6 bases spanning the gap. The CDR3 has 13 residues. The germline V gene has CDR1 SGHRS and CDR2 YFSETQ. CDR3: CASSFDRNTEAFF. CDR3 sequence (DNA): TGCGCCAGCAGCTTCGACAGGAACACTGAAGCTTTCTTT.

This clone was seen a handful of times. The gene calls are TRBV27 and TRBJ2-7, with 8 bases identical to TRBD1. The germline CDR1 and CDR2 sequences are MNHEY and SMNVEV (reference sequence). V trimming: 5 bases; J trimming: 3 bases; junction bases outside the gene matches: 12. The CDR3 loop spans 16 amino acids. The CDR3 reads CASSLGTGAIFYEQYF. DNA for the CDR3: TGTGCCAGCAGTCTCGGGACAGGCGCCATCTTCTACGAGCAGTACTTC.

The V call is TRBV5-1, the J call TRBJ1-2; 10 bases agree with TRBD1. The germline gives CDR1 SGHRS, CDR2 YFSETQ. This CDR3 has 13 residues. The junction had 3 bases not matched to a gene; V was cut back by 4 bases and J by 6 bases. In DNA form, the CDR3 reads TGCGCCAGCAGCGCCGGGACAGGGGATGGCTACACCTTC. Its protein product is CASSAGTGDGYTF. The full variable domain, with the rest looked up from reference TRBV5-1 and TRBJ1-2, is KAGVTQTPRYLIKTRGQQVTLSCSPISGHRSVSWYQQTPGQGLQFLFEYFSETQRNKGNFPGRFSGRQFSNSRSEMNVSTLELGDSALYLCASSAGTGDGYTFGSGTRLTVV.

This clone has ten or more counts. The rearrangement links TRBV10-3 to TRBJ1-4; D uncertain. Trimming took 7 bases from V and 6 from J, leaving 12 bases between them. The germline V gene encodes CDR1 ENHRY and CDR2 SYGVKD. The CDR3 spans 13 residues. The chain's CDR3 is CAIKDGQYEKLFF. DNA for the CDR3: TGTGCCATCAAGGACGGCCAATATGAAAAACTGTTTTTT.

This rearrangement joins TRBV7-9 to TRBJ2-1; 8 bases agree with TRBD2. This CDR3 region has 15 residues. Losses at the gene ends were 5 bases for V and 1 base for J; bases not matched to a gene: 4. Per germline, CDR1 SEHNR and CDR2 FQNEAQ (reference sequence). The CDR3, as DNA: TGTGCCAGCAGCCCCCGGGGGGGATCCTACAATGAGCAGTTCTTC. Amino acids: CASSPRGGSYNEQFF.

This clone was detected many times. This rearrangement joins TRBV2 to TRBJ2-5; TRBD1 agrees at 8 bases. Germline V gene data show CDR1 as SNHLY and CDR2 as FYNNEI. With V trimmed by 8 bases and J by 4 bases, 6 bases remained unmatched. This CDR3 has 13 residues. The CDR3 sequence is CASEDRVRETQYF. The CDR3 bases are TGTGCCAGCGAGGACAGGGTTCGAGAGACCCAGTACTTC. The variable domain in full, with the rest retrieved from reference TRBV2 and TRBJ2-5, is EPEVTQTPSHQVTQMGQEVILRCVPISNHLYFYWYRQILGQKVEFLVSFYNNEISEKSEIFDDQFSVERPDGSNFTLKIRSTKLEDSAMYFCASEDRVRETQYFGPGTRLLVL.

The chain employs TRBV14 and TRBJ1-5; 9 bases map to TRBD1. Germline assignment: CDR1 SGHDN and CDR2 FVKESK. Trimming cost V 8 bases and J 5 bases; bases outside gene matches: 13. The CDR3 contains 16 residues. The CDR3 reads CASGLPNRDRDQPQHF. CDR3 bases: TGTGCCAGCGGCCTACCGAACCGGGACAGGGATCAGCCCCAGCATTTT.

This clone showed up just a few times. The J gene is TRBJ1-4, the V gene TRBV9, with 8 bases lining up with TRBD1. V trimming: 0 bases; J trimming: 0 bases; junction bases outside the gene matches: 7. Germline V gene lookup returns CDR1 SGDLS and CDR2 YYNGEE. The CDR3 spans 18 residues. The CDR3: CASSVGAGGPATNEKLFF. The CDR3 bases are TGTGCCAGCAGCGTAGGAGCAGGGGGCCCTGCAACTAATGAAAAACTGTTTTTT.

This clone occurred a few times. The chain employs TRBV10-1 and TRBJ1-1; D not certain. Germline CDR1 is WNHNN and CDR2 is SYGVQD (reference sequence). Trimming stripped 10 bases from V and 0 bases from J, with 12 bases between. There are 13 residues in the CDR3. CDR3 coding DNA: TGCGCCACCCGATCGCACATGAACACTGAAGCTTTCTTT. Its protein product is CATRSHMNTEAFF.

This clone was recorded a few times. The chain employs TRBV5-1 and TRBJ1-4, with no clear D. Germline V gene data show CDR1 as SGHRS and CDR2 as YFSETQ. CDR3 length: 12 amino acids. V lost 1 base and J 7 bases, leaving 5 bases between the germline ends. CDR3: CASSLSGEKLFF. CDR3 DNA sequence: TGCGCCAGCAGCTTGTCGGGTGAAAAACTGTTTTTT.

V is TRBV27 and J is TRBJ2-5, with no clear D. Trimming shortened V by 5 bases and J by 1 base, and 8 bases separated the two germline ends. This CDR3 has 13 residues. CDR1 is MNHEY and CDR2 is SMNVEV in the germline V gene (reference sequence). CDR3: CASSLIPQETQYF. CDR3 DNA: TGTGCCAGCAGTCTAATCCCCCAAGAGACCCAGTACTTC.

This clone has a handful of counts. The chain combines TRBV11-2 with TRBJ2-7; 7 bases are a match to TRBD2. Trimming cost V 3 bases and J 2 bases; bases outside gene matches: 4. The V gene's germline CDR1 is SGHAT and CDR2 FQNNGV. The CDR3 sequence is 14 residues long. The CDR3 loop reads CASSLLSGAYEQYF. CDR3 coding DNA: TGTGCCAGCAGCTTGCTGAGCGGGGCCTACGAGCAGTACTTC. The entire variable domain, with the rest obtained from reference TRBV11-2 and TRBJ2-7, is as follows: EAGVAQSPRYKIIEKRQSVAFWCNPISGHATLYWYQQILGQGPKLLIQFQNNGVVDDSQLPKDRFSAERLKGVDSTLKIQPAKLEDSAVYLCASSLLSGAYEQYFGPGTRLTVT.

This clone has a handful of counts. The chain has TRBV7-2 and TRBJ2-3; D call uncertain. From germline, CDR1 is SGHTA and CDR2 FQGNSA. The CDR3 is 14 amino acids. V was trimmed by 3 bases and J by 0 bases, leaving 7 bases between them. CDR3 nucleotide sequence: TGTGCCAGCAGCTTCCAACAGAGCACAGATACGCAGTATTTT. This sequence encodes CASSFQQSTDTQYF.

This chain links TRBV5-1 with TRBJ2-7; tentative D call: TRBD2 (6 bases). Deletions cut 0 bases from V and 5 bases from J, with 18 bases between. This CDR3 comprises 16 residues. Germline lookup yields CDR1 SGHRS and CDR2 YFSETQ. In DNA form, the CDR3 reads TGCGCCAGCAGCTTGGGGGACTCGTTCAGATACAACGAGCAGTACTTC. Translating gives CASSLGDSFRYNEQYF.

The V and J genes are TRBV7-2 and TRBJ1-3; 8 positions match TRBD1. CDR3 length: 13 residues. The J segment lost 4 bases and the V segment lost 5 bases, leaving 1 base of the junction unmatched. Germline CDR1 and CDR2: SGHTA and FQGNSA. CDR3: CASSRTGGNTIYF. The CDR3 region has the DNA TGTGCCAGCAGCCGGACAGGGGGAAACACCATATATTTT.

Worth noting for this clone: One end of the junction varies from germline; a read error may be responsible. The rearrangement links TRBV10-3 to TRBJ2-3; D gene unclear. This CDR3 spans 13 amino acids. Germline assignment: CDR1 ENHRY and CDR2 SYGVKD. For the CDR3, the DNA is TGTGCCAGCAGTTACTCGATGGGAGATACGCAGTATTTT. Translating gives CASSYSMGDTQYF.

The chain uses TRBV6-6 and TRBJ2-1, with D unresolved. The CDR3 is 14 amino acids. V was cut by 5 bases and J by 4 bases, with 12 bases left in between. Germline V gene data show CDR1 as MNHNY and CDR2 as SVGAGI (reference sequence). CDR3 in amino acids: CASSNSLRYNEQFF. The CDR3, as DNA: TGTGCCAGCAGTAATAGCCTCCGTTACAATGAGCAGTTCTTC.

This chain joins TRBV7-9 and TRBJ2-7; D is possibly TRBD1 (7 bases). The germline V and J ends were trimmed by 0 bases and 2 bases, with 14 bases remaining between them. This CDR3 contains 16 residues. Germline-derived CDR1 and CDR2 are SEHNR and FQNEAQ (reference sequence). The CDR3 nucleotides read TGTGCCAGCAGCTTAGCGCGCGGGACAGTCACCTACGAGCAGTACTTC. Protein: CASSLARGTVTYEQYF.